These T cell receptor beta chains were read from a single sample in a study of siplizumab effects on memory and regulatory T cells. Assay used: immunoSEQ multiplex PCR; TCRdb lists only in-frame clones, some missing. The sample lists 100,000 or so clones; just under 95% were seen once. The material sequenced was non-Treg CD4+ T cells sorted from blood. These receptors were obtained from a human donor in good health. Each CDR3 is given with its conserved first and last residue. The order of the fields is J gene, clone size, V gene, D gene, CDR3 protein, CDR3 DNA. D genes are given only for firm matches. The listing skips clone size in some rows; elsewhere it reads once, few, many or a size class.

>TRBJ1-1|-|TRBV5-6|-
CASSSGGNKGDTEAFF
TGTGCCAGCAGCTCGGGGGGAAACAAAGGGGACACTGAAGCTTTCTTT
>TRBJ2-5|-|TRBV4-2|TRBD2
CASSQILAAPEYF
TGTGCCAGCAGCCAAATACTAGCGGCCCCCGAGTACTTC
>TRBJ1-5|-|TRBV1|-
CTSSQDHGPNQPQHF
TGCACCAGCAGCCAAGATCACGGGCCCAATCAGCCCCAGCATTTT
>TRBJ1-3|-|TRBV7-9|-
CASSLTGASSGNTIYF
TGTGCCAGCAGCTTAACGGGGGCTTCCTCTGGAAACACCATATATTTT
>TRBJ2-1|-|TRBV9|TRBD2
CASSVRGLAGYNEQFF
TGTGCCAGCAGCGTAAGAGGACTAGCGGGGTACAATGAGCAGTTCTTC
>TRBJ1-3|once|TRBV6-1|-
CASTQGGWEGNTIYF
TGTGCCAGCACCCAAGGGGGATGGGAGGGAAACACCATATATTTT
>TRBJ2-7|-|TRBV29-1|-
CSVEIPLLYEQYF
TGCAGCGTTGAAATTCCCTTACTCTACGAGCAGTACTTC
>TRBJ2-7|-|TRBV10-3|-
CAISESVGEHYEQYF
TGTGCCATCAGTGAGTCCGTTGGGGAGCACTACGAGCAGTACTTC
>TRBJ2-6|-|TRBV15|-
CATSGGTSGANVLTF
TGTGCCACCAGCGGGGGGACATCTGGGGCCAACGTCCTGACTTTC
>TRBJ2-5|few|TRBV7-2|-
CASSLGTLQETQYF
TGTGCCAGCAGCCTAGGGACTCTTCAAGAGACCCAGTACTTC
>TRBJ2-7|-|TRBV5-1|-
CASSEGSYEQYF
TGCGCCAGCAGCGAGGGTTCCTACGAGCAGTACTTC
>TRBJ1-6|-|TRBV19|-
CASSIDQQQALDDSPLHF
TGTGCCAGTAGTATAGATCAGCAACAGGCATTAGACGATTCACCCCTCCACTTT
>TRBJ2-2|-|TRBV5-6|-
CASSPRGMRTGELFF
TGTGCCAGCAGCCCACGGGGTATGCGCACCGGGGAGCTGTTTTTT
>TRBJ1-6|few|TRBV6-5|TRBD1
CASTTGDSPLHF
TGTGCCAGCACGACAGGGGATTCACCCCTCCACTTT
>TRBJ2-5|-|TRBV7-2|TRBD2
CASSRGLAGDETQYF
TGTGCCAGCAGCCGGGGACTAGCGGGGGACGAGACCCAGTACTTC
>TRBJ1-2|-|TRBV18|-
CANSPGQNYGYTF
TGTGCCAACTCACCCGGACAGAACTATGGCTACACCTTC
>TRBJ1-2|-|TRBV18|-
CASSHQSQGNYGYTF
TGTGCCAGCTCCCACCAATCGCAGGGAAACTATGGCTACACCTTC
>TRBJ1-1|-|TRBV10-3|-
CATGGRTNTEAFF
TGTGCCACGGGGGGACGGACTAACACTGAAGCTTTCTTT
>TRBJ2-1|-|TRBV7-3|TRBD1
CASSVDRETYNEQFF
TGTGCCAGCAGCGTAGACAGGGAGACCTACAATGAGCAGTTCTTC
>TRBJ1-2|-|TRBV6-5|-
CASSYSRQALYGYTF
TGTGCCAGCAGTTACTCGAGGCAGGCCCTCTATGGCTACACCTTC